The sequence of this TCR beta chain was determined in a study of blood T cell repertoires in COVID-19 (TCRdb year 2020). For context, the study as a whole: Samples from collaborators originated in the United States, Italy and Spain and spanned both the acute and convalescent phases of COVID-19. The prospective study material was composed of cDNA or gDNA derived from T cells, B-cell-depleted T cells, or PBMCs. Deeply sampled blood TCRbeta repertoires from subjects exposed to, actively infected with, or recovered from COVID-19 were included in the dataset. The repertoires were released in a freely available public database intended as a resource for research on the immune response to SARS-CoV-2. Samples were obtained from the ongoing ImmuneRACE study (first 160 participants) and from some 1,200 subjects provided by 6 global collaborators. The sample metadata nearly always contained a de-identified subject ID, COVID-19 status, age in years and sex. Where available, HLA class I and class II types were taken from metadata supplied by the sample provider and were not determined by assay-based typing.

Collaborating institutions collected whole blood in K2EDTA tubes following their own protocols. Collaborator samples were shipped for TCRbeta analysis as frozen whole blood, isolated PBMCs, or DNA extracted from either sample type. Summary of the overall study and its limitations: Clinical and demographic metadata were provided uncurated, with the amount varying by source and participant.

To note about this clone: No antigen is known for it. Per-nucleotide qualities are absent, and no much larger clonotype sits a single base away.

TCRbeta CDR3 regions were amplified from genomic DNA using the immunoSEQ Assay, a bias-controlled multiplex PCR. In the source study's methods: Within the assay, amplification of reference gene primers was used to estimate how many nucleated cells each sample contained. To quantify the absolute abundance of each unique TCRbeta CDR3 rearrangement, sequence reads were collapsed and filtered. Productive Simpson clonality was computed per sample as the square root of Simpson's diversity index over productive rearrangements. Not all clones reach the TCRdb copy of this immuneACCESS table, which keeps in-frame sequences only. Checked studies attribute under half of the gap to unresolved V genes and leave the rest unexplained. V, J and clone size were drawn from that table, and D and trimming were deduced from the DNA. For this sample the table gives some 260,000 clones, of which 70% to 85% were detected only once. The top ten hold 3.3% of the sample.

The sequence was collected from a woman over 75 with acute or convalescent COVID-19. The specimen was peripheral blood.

The DNA is TGTGCCAGCAGCCGGAGACTGGCAGGGATCGGCGAAAAACTGTTTTTT. It translates as CASSRRLAGIGEKLFF. This chain joins TRBV7-9 to TRBJ1-4; TRBD1 is a weak D gene call, 5 bases matching. From the cysteine up to the phenylalanine, the CDR3 has a length of 16 residues. CDR3 DNA is the only sequence kept; it has 48 bases, read in frame from the first base. The CDR1 and CDR2 encoded by the germline V gene (reference sequence) are SEHNR and FQNEAQ. V loses 5 bases, J loses 8 bases, and the germline ends lie 21 bases apart.